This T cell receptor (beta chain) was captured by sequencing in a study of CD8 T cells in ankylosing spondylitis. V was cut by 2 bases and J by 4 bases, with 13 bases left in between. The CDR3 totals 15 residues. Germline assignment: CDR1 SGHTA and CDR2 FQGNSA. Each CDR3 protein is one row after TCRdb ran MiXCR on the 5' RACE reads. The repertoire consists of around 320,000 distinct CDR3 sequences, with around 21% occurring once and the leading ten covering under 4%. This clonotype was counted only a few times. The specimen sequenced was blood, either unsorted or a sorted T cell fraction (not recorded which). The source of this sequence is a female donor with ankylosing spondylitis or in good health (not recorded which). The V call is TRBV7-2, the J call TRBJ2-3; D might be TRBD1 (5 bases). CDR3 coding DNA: TGTGCCAGCAGCTTACAGGGTTTTTCGGCAGATACGCAGTATTTT. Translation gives CASSLQGFSADTQYF.